This TCR beta chain was identified during a study of response to subunit inactivated influenza vaccine. TCRdb itself ran the RT-PCR reads through MiXCR, one entry per CDR3 protein. The table records around 600,000 distinct CDR3 sequences, approximately 11% of them present only once. V dropped 1 base and J dropped 10; count of bases not matched to a gene: 10. Germline values: CDR1 DFQATT, CDR2 SNEGSKA (reference sequence). This CDR3 spans 13 amino acids. These data also featured in a second study, about T cells expressing NK-cell markers. Per that paper: Making the TCR beta cDNA relied on 5'RACE template switching with UMIs. Of eight sequenced donors, seven were HCMV-seropositive and one HCMV-seronegative. The contribution of dominant NKG2C+ clonotypes to CD8+ T cells in six or seven donors was roughly 1.0-7.5%. Where a few donors were concerned, these clonotypes also led the CD3+CD56-NKG2C+ fraction. Nothing established the HCMV specificity of expanded NKG2C+ T cell clones.

The source was PBMCs from blood, collected on the day of vaccination. The origin of this receptor is a man aged 50-60 years who received an inactivated influenza vaccine. This chain uses TRBV20-1 with TRBJ2-7, with TRBD1 matching 7 bases. Written as DNA, the CDR3 is TGCAGTGCTAGAGTGACAGGGTCCCCTTCTCAGTACTTC. Amino acid sequence: CSARVTGSPSQYF.